These 32 T cell receptor beta chains share one sample of origin, sequenced in a study of monozygotic twins with inflammatory bowel disease. Using the 5' RACE reads, TCRdb records one entry per CDR3 protein without DNA. The sample totals around 100,000 distinct CDR3 sequences. Sequencing used blood. These receptors came from a human donor with ulcerative colitis or Crohn's disease, or a healthy co-twin of an affected twin (not recorded which).

V gene TRBV5-1 combines with J gene TRBJ2-6; TCRdb indicates TRBD1, and absent DNA this call remains unverified. Germline CDR1 and CDR2: SGHRS and YFSETQ. This CDR3 is 18 amino acids long. CDR3 amino acids: CASSLVGGRSSGANVLTF. Full variable domain (remainder filled in from reference TRBV5-1 and TRBJ2-6): KAGVTQTPRYLIKTRGQQVTLSCSPISGHRSVSWYQQTPGQGLQFLFEYFSETQRNKGNFPGRFSGRQFSNSRSEMNVSTLELGDSALYLCASSLVGGRSSGANVLTFGAGSRLTVL.

This chain connects TRBV27 to TRBJ2-4. The CDR3 consists of 14 residues. Germline V CDR1 and CDR2: MNHEY, SMNVEV (reference sequence). The CDR3 loop is CASSLLGYENIQYF.

V is TRBV3-1 and J is TRBJ1-5; with no DNA, the TCRdb D assignment of TRBD1 cannot be verified. The germline V gene has CDR1 LGHDT and CDR2 YNNKEL (reference sequence). The CDR3 runs 14 residues. This CDR3 is CASSHLRDGQPQHF.

The J gene is TRBJ2-2, the V gene TRBV7-9. Germline V gene lookup returns CDR1 SEHNR and CDR2 FQNEAQ (reference sequence). The CDR3 sequence is 17 residues long. This CDR3 reads CASSLANRGLDTGELFF.

The chain uses TRBV6-5 and TRBJ2-2; there is no DNA to check the TCRdb D call of TRBD1. This CDR3 contains 17 residues. CDR1 is MNHEY and CDR2 is SVGAGI in the germline V gene. This CDR3 reads CASSYYPRRGTAGELFF.

The V call is TRBV10-3, the J call TRBJ2-4; as DNA is missing, the TRBD1 call by TCRdb cannot be tested. Germline V gives CDR1 ENHRY, CDR2 SYGVKD. CDR3 size: 16 residues. Here the CDR3 reads CAISERPGTHENIQYF.

V gene TRBV7-9 combines with J gene TRBJ2-4. The CDR3 sequence is 14 residues long. Germline CDR1 SEHNR, CDR2 FQNEAQ (reference sequence). CDR3 in amino acids: CASSLASSKNIQYF.

The V and J genes are TRBV18 and TRBJ2-5. The CDR3 consists of 13 residues. Germline lookup yields CDR1 KGHSH and CDR2 LQKENI. This chain's CDR3 is CASSPVIVETQYF.

CDR3 residues: CSASGQPSEAFF. The J gene is TRBJ1-1, the V gene TRBV20-1; TCRdb gives TRBD1 as the D gene, but with no DNA this cannot be confirmed. The CDR3 is 12 residues long. Germline CDR1 and CDR2: DFQATT and SNEGSKA (reference sequence).

The V call is TRBV20-1, the J call TRBJ2-1; the TRBD2 assignment by TCRdb is unverifiable without DNA. The CDR3 runs 13 residues. Germline CDR1 reads DFQATT; CDR2 reads SNEGSKA (reference sequence). The CDR3 is CSAFGSIYNEQFF.

This chain connects TRBV28 to TRBJ2-7; without DNA, the TCRdb call of TRBD2 cannot be checked. This CDR3 comprises 13 residues. From germline, CDR1 is MDHEN and CDR2 SYDVKM. The CDR3 here is CASSLLASPKEYF. Variable domain in full (rest from reference TRBV28 and TRBJ2-7): DVKVTQSSRYLVKRTGEKVFLECVQDMDHENMFWYRQDPGLGLRLIYFSYDVKMKEKGDIPEGYSVSREKKERFSLILESASTNQTSMYLCASSLLASPKEYFGPGTRLTVT.

The chain uses TRBV4-3 and TRBJ2-3. CDR1 LGHNA and CDR2 YSLEER come from the germline V gene. The CDR3 is 14 residues long. The CDR3 here is CASSQDLDRDTQYF.

The gene calls are TRBV29-1 and TRBJ2-7; TCRdb designates TRBD1, a call that cannot be tested without DNA. Germline V lookup: CDR1 SQVTM, CDR2 ANQGSEA. The CDR3 has 11 amino acids. This CDR3 is CSGGQRYEQYF.

The chain recombines TRBV11-2 with TRBJ2-3; TCRdb designates TRBD2, a call that cannot be tested without DNA. Germline CDR1 is SGHAT and CDR2 is FQNNGV. This CDR3 has 18 residues. CDR3 protein: CASSLGTTASGGRDTQYF.

The chain uses TRBV19 and TRBJ2-1; TCRdb names TRBD2, which stays unverified in the absence of DNA. The CDR3 runs to 15 residues. Germline V gene sequence: CDR1 LNHDA, CDR2 SQIVND (reference sequence). CDR3 sequence: CASSIGTSGSGEQFF.

The chain's CDR3 is CASSQDPTTLGNLYEQYF. The V and J genes are TRBV4-3 and TRBJ2-7. CDR3 length: 18 residues. CDR1 and CDR2 (germline): LGHNA, YSLEER.

This sequence joins TRBV11-2 and TRBJ2-3; TCRdb gives TRBD1 as the D gene, but with no DNA this cannot be confirmed. Germline V lookup: CDR1 SGHAT, CDR2 FQNNGV. The CDR3 extends over 15 amino acids. CDR3 sequence reads: CASSLFRGLTDTQYF.

The chain uses TRBV9 and TRBJ1-2; TCRdb reports TRBD1, a call that lacks DNA to check it against. The CDR3 is made up of 13 amino acids. CDR1 is SGDLS and CDR2 is YYNGEE in the germline V gene. CDR3 amino acids: CASSARGRGGYTF.

The CDR3 spells CGCGTGRTEAFF. The V and J genes are TRBV12-3 or TRBV12-4 and TRBJ1-1; as DNA is missing, the TRBD1 call by TCRdb cannot be tested. The CDR3 length is 12 residues.

The chain employs TRBV6-2 or TRBV6-3 and TRBJ2-1; TCRdb picks TRBD2, but there is no DNA to check that call. CDR1 MNHEY and CDR2 SVGEGT come from the germline V gene. CDR3 length: 12 residues. The CDR3 spells CASSLAGPEQFF.

V gene TRBV3-1 combines with J gene TRBJ1-6; the D call from TCRdb, TRBD1, cannot be confirmed without DNA. In germline, CDR1 is LGHDT, CDR2 YNNKEL (reference sequence). The length of the CDR3 is 17 residues. This CDR3 reads CASSPGTRRSYNSPLHF.

The CDR3 reads CASRLSGGHTGELFF. This sequence joins TRBV12-3 or TRBV12-4 and TRBJ2-2. The CDR3 loop spans 15 amino acids.

This CDR3 reads CSATTSGETQYF. The V call is TRBV20-1, the J call TRBJ2-5; TCRdb indicates TRBD2, and absent DNA this call remains unverified. The germline gives CDR1 DFQATT, CDR2 SNEGSKA (reference sequence). CDR3 length equals 12 residues.

The chain is built from TRBV5-4 and TRBJ2-5; the D call from TCRdb, TRBD1, cannot be confirmed without DNA. Germline V gene data show CDR1 as SGHNT and CDR2 as YYREEE (reference sequence). The CDR3 totals 16 residues. CDR3 loop: CASGQGGGGWGETQYF.

This rearrangement joins TRBV6-5 to TRBJ2-3; lacking DNA, the TRBD2 call made by TCRdb goes unchecked. The V gene's germline CDR1 is MNHEY and CDR2 SVGAGI. This CDR3 region has 15 residues. CDR3 residues: CASSYSTSGTDTQYF.

J is TRBJ2-7 and V is TRBV7-2; the TRBD1 assignment by TCRdb is unverifiable without DNA. This CDR3 contains 14 residues. Germline V gives CDR1 SGHTA, CDR2 FQGNSA. CDR3 loop: CASSLGTGQGDRYF.

This chain uses TRBV27 with TRBJ2-4; TCRdb's D gene call, TRBD1, goes unchecked for lack of DNA. This CDR3 is 15 amino acids long. CDR1 is MNHEY and CDR2 is SMNVEV in the germline V gene (reference sequence). The CDR3 is CASSSNRQGGGIQYF.

The rearrangement uses TRBV27 and TRBJ2-1; TCRdb gives TRBD1 as the D gene, but with no DNA this cannot be confirmed. The V gene's germline CDR1 is MNHEY and CDR2 SMNVEV (reference sequence). CDR3 size: 16 residues. The CDR3 sequence: CASSLLGTEKLNEQFF.

V and J are TRBV5-6 and TRBJ1-2. There are 14 residues in the CDR3. Per the germline V gene, CDR1 is SGHDT and CDR2 is YYEEEE. The CDR3: CASSLESTNYGYTF.

This rearrangement joins TRBV5-6 to TRBJ1-2. The CDR3 runs 16 residues. CDR1 is SGHDT and CDR2 is YYEEEE in the germline V gene. The CDR3 here is CASSLRPQPIQGGYTF.

Here the CDR3 reads CASSTSNTQYF. The chain uses TRBV7-2 and TRBJ2-3. CDR3 size: 11 residues. The germline V gene encodes CDR1 SGHTA and CDR2 FQGNSA.

The J gene is TRBJ1-6, the V gene TRBV12-3 or TRBV12-4. The CDR3 spans 15 residues. The CDR3 reads CASSLRPNYNSPLHF.